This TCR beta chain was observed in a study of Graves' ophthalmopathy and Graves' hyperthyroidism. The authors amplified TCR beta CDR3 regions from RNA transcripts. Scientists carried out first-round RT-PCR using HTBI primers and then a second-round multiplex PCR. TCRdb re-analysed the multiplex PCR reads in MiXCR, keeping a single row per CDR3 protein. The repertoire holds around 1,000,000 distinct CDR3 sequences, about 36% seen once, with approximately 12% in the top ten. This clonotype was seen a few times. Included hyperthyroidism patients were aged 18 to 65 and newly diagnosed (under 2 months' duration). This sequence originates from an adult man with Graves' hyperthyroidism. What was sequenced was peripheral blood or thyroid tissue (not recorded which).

The CDR3 is CASSFMRGLHQETQYF. Written as DNA, the CDR3 is TGTGCCAGCAGTTTTATGCGGGGACTACACCAAGAGACCCAGTACTTC. J is TRBJ2-5 and V is TRBV12-3 or TRBV12-4, with 7 bases aligning to TRBD2. Trimming cost V 3 bases and J 0 bases; bases outside gene matches: 7. CDR3 length: 16 residues.